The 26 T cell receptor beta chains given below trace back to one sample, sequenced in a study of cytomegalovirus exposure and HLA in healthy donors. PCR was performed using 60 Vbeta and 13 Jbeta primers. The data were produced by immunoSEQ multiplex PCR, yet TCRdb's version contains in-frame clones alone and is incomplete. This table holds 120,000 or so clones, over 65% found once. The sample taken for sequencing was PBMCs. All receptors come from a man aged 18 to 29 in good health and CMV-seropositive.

The chain's CDR3 is CAWSGGQGYEQYF. CDR3 coding DNA: TGTGCCTGGAGTGGAGGACAGGGGTACGAGCAGTACTTC. The rearrangement joins TRBV30 to TRBJ2-7, with 9 bases fitting TRBD1. Germline trimming cut 1 base from V and 4 bases from J; bases unmatched to any gene: 2. Germline V gives CDR1 GTSNPN, CDR2 SVGIG (reference sequence). This CDR3 contains 13 residues.

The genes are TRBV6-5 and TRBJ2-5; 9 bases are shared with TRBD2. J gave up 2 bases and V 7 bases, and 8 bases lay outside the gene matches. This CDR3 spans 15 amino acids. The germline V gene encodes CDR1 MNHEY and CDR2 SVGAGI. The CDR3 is CASTGSGGNQETQYF. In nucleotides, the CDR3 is TGTGCCAGCACGGGGAGCGGGGGGAATCAAGAGACCCAGTACTTC.

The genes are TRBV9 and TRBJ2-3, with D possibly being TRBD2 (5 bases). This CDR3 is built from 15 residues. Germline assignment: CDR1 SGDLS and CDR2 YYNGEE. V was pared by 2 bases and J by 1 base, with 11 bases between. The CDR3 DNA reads TGTGCCAGCAGCGTTCAGGACTGGCGCACAGATACGCAGTATTTT. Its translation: CASSVQDWRTDTQYF.

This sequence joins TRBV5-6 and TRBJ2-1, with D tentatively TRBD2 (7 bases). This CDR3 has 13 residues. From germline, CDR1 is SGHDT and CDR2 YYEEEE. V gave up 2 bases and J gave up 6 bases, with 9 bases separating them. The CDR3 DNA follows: TGTGCCAGCAGCTTTCGGGGGGCCAATGAGCAGTTCTTC. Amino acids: CASSFRGANEQFF. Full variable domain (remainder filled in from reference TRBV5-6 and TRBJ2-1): DAGVTQSPTHLIKTRGQQVTLRCSPKSGHDTVSWYQQALGQGPQFIFQYYEEEERQRGNFPDRFSGHQFPNYSSELNVNALLLGDSALYLCASSFRGANEQFFGPGTRLTVL.

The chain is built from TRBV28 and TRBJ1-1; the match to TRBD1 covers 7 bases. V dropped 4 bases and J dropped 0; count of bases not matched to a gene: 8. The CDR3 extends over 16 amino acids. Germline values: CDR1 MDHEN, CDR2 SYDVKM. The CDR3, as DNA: TGTGCCAGCAGTTGGGGCCTTGGGACAGTGAACACTGAAGCTTTCTTT. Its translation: CASSWGLGTVNTEAFF.

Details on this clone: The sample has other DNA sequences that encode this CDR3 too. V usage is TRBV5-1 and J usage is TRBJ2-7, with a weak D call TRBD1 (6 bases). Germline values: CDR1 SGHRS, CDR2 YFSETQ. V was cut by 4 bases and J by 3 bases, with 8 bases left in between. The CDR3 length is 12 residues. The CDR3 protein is CASSVQGYEQYF. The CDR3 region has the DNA TGCGCCAGCAGCGTACAGGGCTACGAGCAGTACTTC.

As DNA, the CDR3 is TGTGCCACCAGACAGGGAACCTACGAGCAGTACTTC. Translation: CATRQGTYEQYF. The chain recombines TRBV10-3 with TRBJ2-7; 7 bases line up with TRBD1. V lost 10 bases to trimming and J lost 2 bases; unmatched junction nucleotides: 5. Germline CDR1 reads ENHRY; CDR2 reads SYGVKD. The CDR3 length is 12 residues.

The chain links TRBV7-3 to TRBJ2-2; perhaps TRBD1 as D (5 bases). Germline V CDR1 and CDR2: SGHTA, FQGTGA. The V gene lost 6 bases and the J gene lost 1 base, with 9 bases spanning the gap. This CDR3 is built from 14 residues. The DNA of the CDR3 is TGTGCCAGCAGTCGACAGTTGAACACCGGGGAGCTGTTTTTT. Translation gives CASSRQLNTGELFF.

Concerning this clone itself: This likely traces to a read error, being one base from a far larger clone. CDR3 in amino acids: CATSRGAGDIGEQYF. The CDR3 DNA follows: TGTGCCACCAGCAGAGGAGCAGGGGACATTGGCGAGCAGTACTTC. The V gene is TRBV15, the J gene TRBJ2-7, with a weak D call TRBD1 (6 bases). The CDR3 has 15 residues. V was shortened by 1 base and J by 6 bases, with 16 bases between the two germline ends. Germline V gives CDR1 LNHNV, CDR2 YYDKDF (reference sequence). The whole variable domain, filled in from reference TRBV15 and TRBJ2-7, reads DAMVIQNPRYQVTQFGKPVTLSCSQTLNHNVMYWYQQKSSQAPKLLFHYYDKDFNNEADTPDNFQSRRPNTSFCFLDIRSPGLGDTAMYLCATSRGAGDIGEQYFGPGTRLTVT.

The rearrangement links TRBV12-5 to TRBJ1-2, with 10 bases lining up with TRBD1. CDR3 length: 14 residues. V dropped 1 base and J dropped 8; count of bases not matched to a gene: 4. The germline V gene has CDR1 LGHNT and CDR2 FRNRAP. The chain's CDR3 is CASGLAGTGAGYTF. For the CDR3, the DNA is TGTGCTAGTGGTTTGGCGGGGACAGGGGCCGGCTACACCTTC. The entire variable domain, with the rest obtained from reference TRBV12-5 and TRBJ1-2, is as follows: DARVTQTPRHKVTEMGQEVTMRCQPILGHNTVFWYRQTMMQGLELLAYFRNRAPLDDSGMPKDRFSAEMPDATLATLKIQPSEPRDSAVYFCASGLAGTGAGYTFGSGTRLTVV.

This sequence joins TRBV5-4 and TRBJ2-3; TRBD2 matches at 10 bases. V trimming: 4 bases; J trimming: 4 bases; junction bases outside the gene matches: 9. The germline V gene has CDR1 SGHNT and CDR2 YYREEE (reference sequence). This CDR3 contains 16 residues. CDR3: CASSTYLAGVSDTQYF. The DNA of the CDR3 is TGTGCCAGCAGCACCTATCTAGCGGGGGTGTCAGATACGCAGTATTTT.

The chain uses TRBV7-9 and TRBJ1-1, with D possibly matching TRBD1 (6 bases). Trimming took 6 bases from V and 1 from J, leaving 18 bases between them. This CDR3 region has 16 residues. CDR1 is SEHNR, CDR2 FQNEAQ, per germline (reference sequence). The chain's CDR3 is CASSEGRDNSNTEAFF. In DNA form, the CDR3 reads TGTGCCAGCAGTGAGGGTAGGGACAACTCGAACACTGAAGCTTTCTTT.

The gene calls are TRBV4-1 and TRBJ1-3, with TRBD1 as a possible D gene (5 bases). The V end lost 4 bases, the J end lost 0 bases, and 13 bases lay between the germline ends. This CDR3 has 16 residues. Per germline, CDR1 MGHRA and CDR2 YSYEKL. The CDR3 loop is CASSPRTDSSGNTIYF. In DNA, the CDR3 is TGCGCCAGCAGCCCTCGGACCGACAGCTCTGGAAACACCATATATTTT.

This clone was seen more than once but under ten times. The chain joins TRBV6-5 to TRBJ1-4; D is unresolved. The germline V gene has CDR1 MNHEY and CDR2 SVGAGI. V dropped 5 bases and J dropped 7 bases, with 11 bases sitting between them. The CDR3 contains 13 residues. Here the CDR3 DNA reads TGTGCCAGCAGTACGCGACCGGGTGAAAAACTGTTTTTT. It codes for CASSTRPGEKLFF.

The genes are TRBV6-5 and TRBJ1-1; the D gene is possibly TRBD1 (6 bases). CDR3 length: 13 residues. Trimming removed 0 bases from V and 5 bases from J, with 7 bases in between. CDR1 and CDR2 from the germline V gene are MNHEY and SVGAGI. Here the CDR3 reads CASSYSRGTEAFF. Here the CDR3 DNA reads TGTGCCAGCAGTTACTCGAGGGGGACTGAAGCTTTCTTT.

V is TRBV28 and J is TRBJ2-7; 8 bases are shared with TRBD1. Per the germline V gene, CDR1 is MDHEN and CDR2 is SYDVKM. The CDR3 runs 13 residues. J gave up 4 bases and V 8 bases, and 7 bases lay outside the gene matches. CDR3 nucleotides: TGTGCCAGCGGGGGACAGGTGTCGTACGAGCAGTACTTC. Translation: CASGGQVSYEQYF. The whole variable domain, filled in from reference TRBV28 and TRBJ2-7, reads DVKVTQSSRYLVKRTGEKVFLECVQDMDHENMFWYRQDPGLGLRLIYFSYDVKMKEKGDIPEGYSVSREKKERFSLILESASTNQTSMYLCASGGQVSYEQYFGPGTRLTVT.

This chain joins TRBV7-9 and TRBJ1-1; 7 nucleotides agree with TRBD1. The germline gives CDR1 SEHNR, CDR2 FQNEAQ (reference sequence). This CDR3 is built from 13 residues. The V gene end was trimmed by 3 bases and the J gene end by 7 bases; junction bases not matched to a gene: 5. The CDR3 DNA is TGTGCCAGCAGCTTTGAGGACAGGCATGAAGCTTTCTTT. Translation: CASSFEDRHEAFF.

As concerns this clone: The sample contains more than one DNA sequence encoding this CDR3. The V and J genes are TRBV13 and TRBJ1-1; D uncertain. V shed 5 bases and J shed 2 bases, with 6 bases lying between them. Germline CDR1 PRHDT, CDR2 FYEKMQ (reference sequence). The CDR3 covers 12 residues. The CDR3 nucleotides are TGTGCCAGCAGCCCGGGTAACACTGAAGCTTTCTTT. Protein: CASSPGNTEAFF.

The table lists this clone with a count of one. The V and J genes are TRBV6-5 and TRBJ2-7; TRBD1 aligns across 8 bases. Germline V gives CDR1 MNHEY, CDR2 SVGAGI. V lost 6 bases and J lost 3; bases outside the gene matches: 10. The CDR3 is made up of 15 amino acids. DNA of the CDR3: TGTGCCAGCAGGTATGGACAGGGCGATCACTACGAGCAGTACTTC. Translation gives CASRYGQGDHYEQYF.

The CDR3 spells CASSLTGDEQFF. CDR3 bases: TGTGCCAGCAGCTTAACAGGGGACGAGCAGTTCTTC. V gene TRBV7-6 combines with J gene TRBJ2-1; 7 bases line up with TRBD1. V shed 2 bases, J shed 10 bases, and the junction held 2 bases outside the gene matches. The CDR3 loop spans 12 amino acids. CDR1 and CDR2 (germline): SGHVS, FNYEAQ. Looking up the rest from reference TRBV7-6 and TRBJ2-1 gives the full variable domain: GAGVSQSPRYKVTKRGQDVALRCDPISGHVSLYWYRQALGQGPEFLTYFNYEAQQDKSGLPNDRFSAERPEGSISTLTIQRTEQRDSAMYRCASSLTGDEQFFGPGTRLTVL.

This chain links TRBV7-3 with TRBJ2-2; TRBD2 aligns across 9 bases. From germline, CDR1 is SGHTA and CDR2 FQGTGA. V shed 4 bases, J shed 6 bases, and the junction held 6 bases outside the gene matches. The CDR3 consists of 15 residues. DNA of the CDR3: TGTGCCAGCAGCTCCGGGGTAGCGGGGGCCGGGGAGCTGTTTTTT. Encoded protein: CASSSGVAGAGELFF.

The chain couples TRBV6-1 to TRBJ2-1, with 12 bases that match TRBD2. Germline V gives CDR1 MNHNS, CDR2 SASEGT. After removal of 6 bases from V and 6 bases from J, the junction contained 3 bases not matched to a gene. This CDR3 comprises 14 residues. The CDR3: CASRTSGGSNEQFF. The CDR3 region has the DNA TGTGCCAGCAGAACTAGCGGGGGGTCCAATGAGCAGTTCTTC.

CDR3 DNA sequence: TGTGCCAGCCGTCGTCAACAGGGGCTCTACGAGCAGTACTTC. It translates to CASRRQQGLYEQYF. This chain uses TRBV6-5 with TRBJ2-7; 7 bases align to TRBD1. The CDR3 covers 14 residues. The J segment lost 3 bases and the V segment lost 8 bases, leaving 10 bases of the junction unmatched. The germline gives CDR1 MNHEY, CDR2 SVGAGI.

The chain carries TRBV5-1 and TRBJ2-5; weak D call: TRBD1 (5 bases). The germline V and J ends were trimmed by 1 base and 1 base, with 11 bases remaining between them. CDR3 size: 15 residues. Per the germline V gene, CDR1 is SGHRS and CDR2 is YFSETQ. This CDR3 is CASSLYPTGQETQYF. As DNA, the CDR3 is TGCGCCAGCAGCTTGTACCCAACAGGCCAAGAGACCCAGTACTTC.

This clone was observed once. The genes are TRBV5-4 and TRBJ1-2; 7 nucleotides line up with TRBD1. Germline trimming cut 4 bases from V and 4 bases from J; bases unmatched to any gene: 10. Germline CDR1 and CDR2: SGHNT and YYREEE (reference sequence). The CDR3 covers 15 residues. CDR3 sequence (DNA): TGTGCCAGCAGCCCCCGGGACAGCAAACTCTATGGCTACACCTTC. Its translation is CASSPRDSKLYGYTF.

Here the CDR3 DNA reads TGCGCCAGCACTTCAGGGAGGAGCTCCTATAATTCACCCCTCCACTTT. Protein product: CASTSGRSSYNSPLHF. V is TRBV5-1 and J is TRBJ1-6, with D possibly TRBD1 on 5 matching bases. With 6 bases removed from V and 0 bases from J, the gap between germline ends came to 13 bases. This CDR3 has 16 residues. CDR1 and CDR2 from the germline V gene are SGHRS and YFSETQ.